These 23 T cell receptor beta chains were sequenced from one sample in a study of cytomegalovirus exposure and HLA in healthy donors. Primers for the PCR totalled 60 Vbeta and 13 Jbeta. Measured with immunoSEQ multiplex PCR; TCRdb has only the in-frame clones, and not every one. The sample holds some 240,000 clones, about nine tenths seen once. The sequenced material came from PBMCs. The origin of the receptors is a girl aged 2 to 9 in good health and CMV-seronegative.

This clone was counted once. J is TRBJ1-5 and V is TRBV19, with 7 bases aligning to TRBD1. Germline lookup yields CDR1 LNHDA and CDR2 SQIVND (reference sequence). Trimming cost V 2 bases and J 4 bases; bases outside gene matches: 8. The CDR3 consists of 16 residues. CDR3 amino acids: CASSISPDRWNQPQHF. CDR3 sequence (DNA): TGTGCCAGTAGTATATCCCCGGACAGGTGGAATCAGCCCCAGCATTTT.

V gene TRBV30 combines with J gene TRBJ2-7; D unresolved. Trimming pared 0 bases from V and 2 bases from J, leaving 5 bases between. Germline values: CDR1 GTSNPN, CDR2 SVGIG (reference sequence). CDR3 length equals 12 residues. The DNA of the CDR3 is TGTGCCTGGAGTGTAATAGCCTACGAGCAGTACTTC. It translates to CAWSVIAYEQYF.

The chain recombines TRBV10-3 with TRBJ2-5, with D uncertain. The CDR3 is made up of 14 amino acids. Trimming removed 6 bases from V and 0 bases from J, with 11 bases in between. Germline V gene lookup returns CDR1 ENHRY and CDR2 SYGVKD. In DNA form, the CDR3 reads TGTGCCATCAGCGCCAGACACGACCAAGAGACCCAGTACTTC. Translated: CAISARHDQETQYF.

DNA for the CDR3: TGCGCCAGCAGCCTAGACGGACTAGCGGGAGGTAGAGAGCAGTTCTTC. Its protein product is CASSLDGLAGGREQFF. The chain carries TRBV5-1 and TRBJ2-1; 14 nucleotides align to TRBD2. This CDR3 has 16 amino acids. The V gene's germline CDR1 is SGHRS and CDR2 YFSETQ. The V gene end was trimmed by 4 bases and the J gene end by 10 bases; junction bases not matched to a gene: 10.

J is TRBJ2-3 and V is TRBV9; TRBD1 matches at 9 bases. Germline-derived CDR1 and CDR2 are SGDLS and YYNGEE. The CDR3 covers 16 residues. With V trimmed by 2 bases and J by 3 bases, 7 bases remained unmatched. The CDR3 protein is CASSVPTGGVTDTQYF. CDR3 DNA sequence: TGTGCCAGCAGCGTGCCAACAGGGGGCGTTACAGATACGCAGTATTTT.

CDR3 amino acids: CASSRPGTGGGYTF. The CDR3 coding sequence is TGCGCCAGCAGCCGCCCAGGGACAGGGGGAGGCTACACCTTC. J is TRBJ1-2 and V is TRBV5-1; TRBD1 matches 11 bases. V dropped 4 bases and J dropped 8; count of bases not matched to a gene: 7. Germline-derived CDR1 and CDR2 are SGHRS and YFSETQ. This CDR3 is built from 14 residues.

On this clone itself: Mismatch with germline at one junction end may stem from a read error. This sequence joins TRBV18 and TRBJ2-7; 10 bases are a match to TRBD2. Germline values: CDR1 KGHSH, CDR2 LQKENI. This CDR3 has 19 amino acids. The CDR3 region is CASSPGLAGARGSSYEQYF. Written as DNA, the CDR3 is TGTGCCAGCTCACCGGGTCTAGCGGGAGCTCGGGGAAGCTCCTACGAGCAATACTTC. The variable domain in full, completed from reference TRBV18 and TRBJ2-7, reads NAGVMQNPRHLVRRRGQEARLRCSPMKGHSHVYWYRQLPEEGLKFMVYLQKENIIDESGMPKERFSAEFPKEGPSILRIQQVVRGDSAAYFCASSPGLAGARGSSYEQYFGPGTRLTVT.

This sequence joins TRBV28 and TRBJ1-2, with a possible D match to TRBD1 (5 bases). The CDR3 has 14 amino acids. Trimming cost V 6 bases and J 6 bases, with 17 bases left between them. CDR1 is MDHEN, CDR2 SYDVKM, per germline. CDR3 bases: TGTGCCAGCAGGATCTCCAGGGCAGTGAATGGCTACACCTTC. Its translation: CASRISRAVNGYTF.

This rearrangement joins TRBV27 to TRBJ2-7; 8 bases align to TRBD2. Germline trimming cut 9 bases from V and 7 bases from J; bases unmatched to any gene: 14. CDR3 length: 14 residues. From germline, CDR1 is MNHEY and CDR2 SMNVEV (reference sequence). The CDR3: CASSITSGHWEQYF. CDR3 DNA sequence: TGTGCCAGTTCTATTACTAGCGGCCACTGGGAGCAGTACTTC.

This chain connects TRBV5-1 to TRBJ1-1; possible D gene TRBD1, 6 bases. The CDR3 is 15 residues long. Germline V gene sequence: CDR1 SGHRS, CDR2 YFSETQ. The germline V and J ends were trimmed by 4 bases and 4 bases, with 17 bases remaining between them. The CDR3 DNA sequence: TGCGCCAGCAGCCCGACAGGCCCGGAGACCACTGAAGCTTTCTTT. Protein: CASSPTGPETTEAFF.

The chain couples TRBV19 to TRBJ1-2; no firm D call. The germline V gene encodes CDR1 LNHDA and CDR2 SQIVND (reference sequence). Trimming removed 5 bases from V and 0 bases from J, with 16 bases in between. This CDR3 region has 16 residues. This chain's CDR3 is CASSPDPAAANYGYTF. The CDR3 bases are TGTGCCAGTAGTCCTGACCCCGCTGCGGCTAACTATGGCTACACCTTC.

The chain is built from TRBV5-1 and TRBJ1-2; 7 bases are a match to TRBD1. The CDR3 runs to 16 residues. The V and J ends lost 4 bases and 3 bases, in that order; junction bases with no gene match: 12. Germline CDR1 SGHRS, CDR2 YFSETQ. CDR3 amino acids: CASSRDSSTMDYGYTF. CDR3 sequence (DNA): TGCGCCAGCAGCCGGGACAGTTCTACAATGGACTATGGCTACACCTTC.

DNA of the CDR3: TGCGCCAGCAGCTTCCCCGGGACTAGCGGCCACATAACATACAATGAGCAGTTCTTC. Translating gives CASSFPGTSGHITYNEQFF. V and J are TRBV5-1 and TRBJ2-1, with 11 bases that match TRBD2. The CDR3 is 19 residues long. V was pared by 2 bases and J by 4 bases, with 14 bases of the junction left unmatched. CDR1 and CDR2 (germline): SGHRS, YFSETQ.

The J gene is TRBJ1-5, the V gene TRBV19, with D uncertain. The germline V gene encodes CDR1 LNHDA and CDR2 SQIVND (reference sequence). CDR3 length: 15 amino acids. V was clipped by 1 base and J by 1 base, with 8 bases between them. The CDR3 DNA reads TGTGCCAGTAGTATAGTCTCACAGAGCAATCAGCCCCAGCATTTT. Translated: CASSIVSQSNQPQHF.

Written as DNA, the CDR3 is TGTGCCAGTATCCAGGGATCGGATCAGCCCCAGCATTTT. Protein sequence: CASIQGSDQPQHF. The chain couples TRBV6-1 to TRBJ1-5; tentatively, D is TRBD1 (5 bases). This CDR3 has 13 residues. V lost 9 bases, J lost 5 bases, and 14 bases lay in between. Germline values: CDR1 MNHNS, CDR2 SASEGT.

The chain recombines TRBV28 with TRBJ2-1, with 12 bases that match TRBD2. The CDR3 length is 14 residues. The J segment lost 10 bases and the V segment lost 5 bases, leaving 6 bases of the junction unmatched. Germline V gene data show CDR1 as MDHEN and CDR2 as SYDVKM. The CDR3 is CASSPLAGGLEQFF. For the CDR3, the DNA is TGTGCCAGCAGTCCTCTAGCGGGGGGGCTCGAGCAGTTCTTC. Using reference TRBV28 and TRBJ2-1 for the parts outside the CDR3, the full variable domain is DVKVTQSSRYLVKRTGEKVFLECVQDMDHENMFWYRQDPGLGLRLIYFSYDVKMKEKGDIPEGYSVSREKKERFSLILESASTNQTSMYLCASSPLAGGLEQFFGPGTRLTVL.

This chain links TRBV6-5 with TRBJ2-7; the match to TRBD1 covers 8 bases. The V gene end was trimmed by 0 bases and the J gene end by 3 bases; junction bases not matched to a gene: 4. The CDR3 is 15 residues long. The germline V gene has CDR1 MNHEY and CDR2 SVGAGI. The CDR3: CASSYSRDRIYEQYF. DNA of the CDR3: TGTGCCAGCAGTTACTCCCGGGACAGGATCTACGAGCAGTACTTC.

The chain employs TRBV9 and TRBJ2-2, with D possibly matching TRBD1 (5 bases). V was trimmed by 4 bases and J by 1 base, leaving 17 bases between them. This CDR3 is built from 17 residues. Looked up from germline, CDR1 is SGDLS and CDR2 is YYNGEE. CDR3 amino acids: CASSLSREQVNTGELFF. In DNA form, the CDR3 reads TGTGCCAGCAGCTTATCTAGGGAACAGGTGAACACCGGGGAGCTGTTTTTT.

The chain uses TRBV5-8 and TRBJ1-4, with D maybe TRBD1 (5 bases). Trimming removed 2 bases from V and 3 bases from J, with 11 bases in between. There are 15 residues in the CDR3. Germline-derived CDR1 and CDR2 are SGHTS and YDEGEE. The CDR3 bases are TGTGCCAGCAGCTTAACAGGTGTAGCTAATGAAAAACTGTTTTTT. Its protein is CASSLTGVANEKLFF.

This chain joins TRBV7-5 and TRBJ2-5; the table assigns TRBD1, which was not confirmed against the DNA. TRBV7-5 is flagged as a pseudogene. The CDR3 is made up of 16 amino acids. CDR3 sequence (DNA): TGTGTCAGAGTCTTAGGGACAGAAAAAGCACAAGAGACCCAGTACTTC. This gives the protein CVRVLGTEKAQETQYF.

The chain is built from TRBV2 and TRBJ1-5; D unclear. Germline assignment: CDR1 SNHLY and CDR2 FYNNEI. V was pared by 8 bases and J by 2 bases, with 16 bases between. This CDR3 contains 15 residues. In DNA form, the CDR3 reads TGTGCCAGCCCCCAGTGGCCCCTCGGCAATCAGCCCCAGCATTTT. This sequence encodes CASPQWPLGNQPQHF.

This clone was seen just once. The J gene is TRBJ2-4, the V gene TRBV6-6, with 7 bases matching TRBD2. Germline CDR1 and CDR2: MNHNY and SVGAGI (reference sequence). This CDR3 contains 14 residues. Trimming at V came to 2 bases and at J to 11 bases, leaving 9 bases not matched to a gene. CDR3 protein: CASSYAGERSFQYF. The DNA of the CDR3 is TGTGCCAGCAGTTACGCGGGGGAGCGTAGCTTTCAGTACTTC.

This rearrangement joins TRBV4-1 to TRBJ1-2; no clear D. V lost 0 bases and J 0 bases, leaving 5 bases between the germline ends. This CDR3 contains 14 residues. Per the germline V gene, CDR1 is MGHRA and CDR2 is YSYEKL. The CDR3 loop reads CASSQELANYGYTF. CDR3 coding DNA: TGCGCCAGCAGCCAAGAACTCGCTAACTATGGCTACACCTTC.